This T cell receptor (beta chain) was sequenced during a study of technical replicates of blood from a handful of donors. Sequencing used immunoSEQ multiplex PCR; TCRdb keeps in-frame clones, though not all of them. This sample carries 83,000 or so clones, around 94% of them seen once, and the ten largest clones take more than 0.2%. Sequenced input: T cells isolated from PBMCs. The TCR comes from a human donor in good health.

The CDR3 DNA is TGTGCCAGCAGCCTTACAGGGCTGAACACTGAAGCTTTCTTT. Amino acid sequence: CASSLTGLNTEAFF. The gene calls are TRBV7-2 and TRBJ1-1, with D possibly matching TRBD1 (6 bases). Germline values: CDR1 SGHTA, CDR2 FQGNSA. The CDR3 covers 14 residues. Trimming removed 5 bases at V and 0 bases at J, with 10 bases between.